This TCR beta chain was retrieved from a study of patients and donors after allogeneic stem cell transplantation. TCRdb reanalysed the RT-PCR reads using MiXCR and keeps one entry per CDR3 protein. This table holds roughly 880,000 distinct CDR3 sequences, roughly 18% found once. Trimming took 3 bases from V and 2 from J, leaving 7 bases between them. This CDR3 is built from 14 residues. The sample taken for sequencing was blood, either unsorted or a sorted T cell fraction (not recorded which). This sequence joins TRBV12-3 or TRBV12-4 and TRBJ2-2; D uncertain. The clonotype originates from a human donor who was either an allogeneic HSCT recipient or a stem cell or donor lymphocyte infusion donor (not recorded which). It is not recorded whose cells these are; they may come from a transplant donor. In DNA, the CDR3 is TGTGCCAGCAGTTTCGATTCTAACACCGGGGAGCTGTTTTTT. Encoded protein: CASSFDSNTGELFF.